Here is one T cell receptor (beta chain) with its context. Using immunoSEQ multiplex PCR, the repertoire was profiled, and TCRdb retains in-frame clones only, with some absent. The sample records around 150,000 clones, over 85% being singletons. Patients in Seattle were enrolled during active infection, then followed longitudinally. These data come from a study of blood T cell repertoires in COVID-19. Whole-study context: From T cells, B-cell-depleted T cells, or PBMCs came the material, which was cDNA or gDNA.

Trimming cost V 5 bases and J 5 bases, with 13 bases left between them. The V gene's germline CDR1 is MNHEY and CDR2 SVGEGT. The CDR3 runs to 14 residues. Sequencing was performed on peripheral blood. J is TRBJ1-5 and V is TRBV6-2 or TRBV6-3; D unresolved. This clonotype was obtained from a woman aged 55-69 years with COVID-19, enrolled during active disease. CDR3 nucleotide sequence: TGTGCCAGCAGTCCGGGCGGGGTTGATCAGCCCCAGCATTTT. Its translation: CASSPGGVDQPQHF.